This T cell receptor (beta chain) is drawn from a study of glioma-infiltrating T cells after dendritic cell vaccination. Study summary: Autologous tumor lysate-pulsed dendritic cell vaccination was given between about 2003 and 2013. Regarding the study as a whole: Complete blood and tumor specimen sets were limited to few patients.

Of note for this clone: Antigen specificity is unknown.

Time point given: after dendritic cell vaccination, including at tumor progression/relapse. CDR1 is ENHRY and CDR2 is SYGVKD in the germline V gene. With V trimmed by 7 bases and J by 5 bases, 14 bases remained unmatched. The CDR3 consists of 18 residues. Some clones are missing from TCRdb's copy, which holds only in-frame ones; the method was immunoSEQ multiplex PCR. The data hold approximately 50,000 clones, with around 91% observed a single time. The sequencing here drew on blood, taken after dendritic cell vaccination. The origin of this receptor is a human donor with glioblastoma. The chain links TRBV10-3 to TRBJ2-7, with 16 positions matching TRBD2. The CDR3 bases are TGTGCCATCACCCGGACACCCGGGACTAGCGGGAGGGGCGACGAGCAGTACTTC. Residues: CAITRTPGTSGRGDEQYF.